This T cell receptor (beta chain) is drawn from a study of PD-1 blockade in classical Hodgkin lymphoma. Overall study: The nivolumab dose that patients received was 3 mg/kg, given intravenously every 2 weeks.

Sequencing was performed with immunoSEQ multiplex PCR; in TCRdb, only in-frame clones are kept and a portion is missing. The sample yields 8,000 to 8,500 clones, around 84% seen once. Trimming took off 2 bases at V and 7 bases at J, with 24 bases between the two ends. Germline CDR1 is SGHTA and CDR2 is FQGTGA. This CDR3 is built from 18 residues. Regarding the study as a whole: Newly diagnosed patients reportedly had lower baseline TCR diversity than healthy donors. Underlying causes for the observed repertoire differences were not defined, possibly disease activity or prior therapy. Newly diagnosed and completely responding patients shared comparable baseline diversity.

As for this clone: The antigen is not known.

Sample time point: cycle 4 day 1 (C4D1), after around six weeks of nivolumab. Each and every patient relapsed after autologous stem cell transplantation, and patients got differing brentuximab vedotin exposure. The investigators isolated CD8+ T cells from thawed PBMCs using magnetic negative selection. The J gene is TRBJ2-1, the V gene TRBV7-3; the D is unclear. The sequenced sample was CD8+ T cells from blood, obtained before the fourth cycle of nivolumab. The source of this sequence is a human donor with classical Hodgkin lymphoma. Written as DNA, the CDR3 is TGTGCCAGCAGCTTAGATGGTTCCCCGGGCCCAAGTTCAAATGAGCAGTTCTTC. It yields the protein CASSLDGSPGPSSNEQFF.